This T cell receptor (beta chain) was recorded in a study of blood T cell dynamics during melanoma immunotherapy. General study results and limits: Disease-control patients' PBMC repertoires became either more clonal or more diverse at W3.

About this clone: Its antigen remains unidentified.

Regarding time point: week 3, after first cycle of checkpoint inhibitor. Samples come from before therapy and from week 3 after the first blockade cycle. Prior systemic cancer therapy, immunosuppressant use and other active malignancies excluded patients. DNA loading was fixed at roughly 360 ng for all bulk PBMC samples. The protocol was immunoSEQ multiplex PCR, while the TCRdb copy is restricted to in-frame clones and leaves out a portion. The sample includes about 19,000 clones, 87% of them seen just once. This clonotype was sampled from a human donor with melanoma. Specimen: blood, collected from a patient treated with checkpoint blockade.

The DNA of the CDR3 is TGTGCCAGCAGCTTAGCAGGGGGTTTGGAGACCCAGTACTTC. It codes for CASSLAGGLETQYF. J is TRBJ2-5 and V is TRBV7-9; perhaps TRBD1 as D (6 bases). The CDR3 is 14 amino acids. The V gene's germline CDR1 is SEHNR and CDR2 FQNEAQ (reference sequence). The ends were cut back, 0 bases at V and 5 bases at J, with 10 bases in the middle.